What follows are 10 T cell receptor beta chains derived from one specimen sequenced in a study of blood T cell repertoires in COVID-19. Only in-frame clones appear in the TCRdb table, and some are missing; sequencing was by immunoSEQ multiplex PCR. The top ten hold approximately 2% of the sample, which has roughly 250,000 clones, approximately 83% seen once. Material for sequencing was PBMCs or T cells enriched from blood (not recorded which). These receptors all stem from a woman aged 45-65 years who had recovered from COVID-19.

This clone was seen only once. V usage is TRBV21-1 and J usage is TRBJ1-1; the table's D call, TRBD1, has no DNA check behind it. TRBV21-1 is a pseudogene locus. The CDR3 consists of 16 residues. CDR3 sequence reads: CASSNREGARRTEAFF. CDR3 bases: TGTGCCAGCAGCAACCGCGAAGGGGCGAGACGTACTGAAGCTTTCTTT.

V gene TRBV5-1 combines with J gene TRBJ2-3, with TRBD2 matching over 9 bases. Germline V gene data show CDR1 as SGHRS and CDR2 as YFSETQ. The CDR3 length is 19 residues. V gave up 7 bases and J gave up 2 bases; unmatched junction bases: 20. CDR3 nucleotide sequence: TGCGCCAGCCGGATCCTCAACCCTAGCGGGGCCAAGGACACAGATACGCAGTATTTT. Its translation: CASRILNPSGAKDTDTQYF. The whole variable domain, filled in from reference TRBV5-1 and TRBJ2-3, reads KAGVTQTPRYLIKTRGQQVTLSCSPISGHRSVSWYQQTPGQGLQFLFEYFSETQRNKGNFPGRFSGRQFSNSRSEMNVSTLELGDSALYLCASRILNPSGAKDTDTQYFGPGTRLTVL.

The rearrangement uses TRBV6-6 and TRBJ1-3; D might be TRBD1 (6 bases). The V and J ends lost 10 bases and 4 bases respectively, with 17 bases between them. Germline CDR1 reads MNHNY; CDR2 reads SVGAGI (reference sequence). The CDR3 is 14 residues long. CDR3 in amino acids: CATSGGTTGNTIYF. In nucleotides, the CDR3 is TGTGCCACCTCTGGTGGGACAACAGGAAACACCATATATTTT.

The CDR3 reads CASSLYARHEQFF. The CDR3 nucleotides are TGTGCCAGCAGTTTATACGCTAGGCATGAGCAGTTCTTC. The chain joins TRBV28 to TRBJ2-1; D unclear. V lost 1 base and J lost 8, with 9 bases in between. The germline V gene encodes CDR1 MDHEN and CDR2 SYDVKM. CDR3 length equals 13 residues. Full variable domain (remainder filled in from reference TRBV28 and TRBJ2-1): DVKVTQSSRYLVKRTGEKVFLECVQDMDHENMFWYRQDPGLGLRLIYFSYDVKMKEKGDIPEGYSVSREKKERFSLILESASTNQTSMYLCASSLYARHEQFFGPGTRLTVL.

The chain uses TRBV2 and TRBJ1-1; no reliable D call. V was shortened by 3 bases and J by 2 bases, with 13 bases between the two germline ends. Germline V lookup: CDR1 SNHLY, CDR2 FYNNEI. The CDR3 is made up of 15 amino acids. The CDR3 protein is CASSEPRILNTEAFF. The CDR3 DNA follows: TGTGCCAGCAGTGAGCCGCGGATCCTAAACACTGAAGCTTTCTTT. The whole variable domain, remainder taken from reference TRBV2 and TRBJ1-1, is EPEVTQTPSHQVTQMGQEVILRCVPISNHLYFYWYRQILGQKVEFLVSFYNNEISEKSEIFDDQFSVERPDGSNFTLKIRSTKLEDSAMYFCASSEPRILNTEAFFGQGTRLTVV.

The V call is TRBV29-1, the J call TRBJ1-2, with D unresolved. CDR1 SQVTM and CDR2 ANQGSEA come from the germline V gene. Trimming cost V 3 bases and J 4 bases, with 15 bases left between them. This CDR3 is built from 14 residues. CDR3 bases: TGCAGCGTTGACTTTTTGGGCTCTGCCTATGGCTACACCTTC. Translated, it gives CSVDFLGSAYGYTF. The whole variable domain, remainder taken from reference TRBV29-1 and TRBJ1-2, is SAVISQKPSRDICQRGTSLTIQCQVDSQVTMMFWYRQQPGQSLTLIATANQGSEATYESGFVIDKFPISRPNLTFSTLTVSNMSPEDSSIYLCSVDFLGSAYGYTFGSGTRLTVV.

There are a few counts of this clone. This rearrangement joins TRBV3-1 (or the pseudogene TRBV3-2) to TRBJ1-4, with D possibly TRBD1 on 5 matching bases. CDR1 is LGHDT and CDR2 is YNNKEL in the germline V gene (reference sequence). The CDR3 spans 15 residues. V was shortened by 1 base and J by 3 bases, with 9 bases between the two germline ends. The CDR3 here is CASSQGSGANEKLFF. The CDR3 nucleotides are TGTGCCAGCAGCCAAGGGTCGGGGGCTAATGAAAAACTGTTTTTT.

Here the CDR3 reads CASSRPTGKANEKLFF. In nucleotides, the CDR3 is TGCGCCAGCAGCCGGCCCACAGGGAAAGCTAATGAAAAACTGTTTTTT. The V gene is TRBV4-1, the J gene TRBJ1-4; weak D call: TRBD1 (6 bases). V shed 4 bases and J shed 3 bases, with 15 bases lying between them. CDR3 size: 16 residues. The V gene's germline CDR1 is MGHRA and CDR2 YSYEKL.

V is TRBV6-1 and J is TRBJ1-1, with TRBD1 as a possible D gene (5 bases). With 1 base removed from V and 3 bases from J, the gap between germline ends came to 12 bases. Germline V gives CDR1 MNHNS, CDR2 SASEGT. This CDR3 comprises 15 residues. In nucleotides, the CDR3 is TGTGCCAGCAGTGAAGGCCCAGCAGGGTACACTGAAGCTTTCTTT. It codes for CASSEGPAGYTEAFF.

Worth noting for this clone: This sample includes further DNA sequences coding for the same CDR3. The chain links TRBV5-1 to TRBJ2-1; D call uncertain. This CDR3 is built from 11 residues. Looked up from germline, CDR1 is SGHRS and CDR2 is YFSETQ. Trimming removed 2 bases at V and 10 bases at J, with 7 bases between. The CDR3, as DNA: TGCGCCAGCAGCTTAGCACGGGAGCAGTTCTTC. As protein: CASSLAREQFF.